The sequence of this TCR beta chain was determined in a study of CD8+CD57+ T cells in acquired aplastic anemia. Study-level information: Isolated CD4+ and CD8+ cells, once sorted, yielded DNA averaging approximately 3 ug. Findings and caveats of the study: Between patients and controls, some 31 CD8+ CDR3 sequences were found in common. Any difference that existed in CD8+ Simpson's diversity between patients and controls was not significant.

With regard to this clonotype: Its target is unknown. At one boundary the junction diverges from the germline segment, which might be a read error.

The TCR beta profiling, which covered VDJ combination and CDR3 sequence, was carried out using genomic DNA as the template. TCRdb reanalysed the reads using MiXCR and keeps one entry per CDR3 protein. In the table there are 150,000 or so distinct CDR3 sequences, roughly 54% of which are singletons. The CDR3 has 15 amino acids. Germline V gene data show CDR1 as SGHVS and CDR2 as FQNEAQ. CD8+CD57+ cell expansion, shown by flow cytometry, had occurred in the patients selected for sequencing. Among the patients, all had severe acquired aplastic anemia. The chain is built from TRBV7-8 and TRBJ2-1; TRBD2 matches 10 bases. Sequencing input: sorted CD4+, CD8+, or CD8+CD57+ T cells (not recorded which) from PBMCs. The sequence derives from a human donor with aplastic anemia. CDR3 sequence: CASSRIAGGYNEQFF. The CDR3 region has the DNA TGCGCCAGCAGCAGGATAGCGGGAGGTTACAATGAGCAGTTCTTC. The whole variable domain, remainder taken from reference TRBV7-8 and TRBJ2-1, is GAGVSQSPRYKVAKRGQDVALRCDPISGHVSLFWYQQALGQGPEFLTYFQNEAQLDKSGLPSDRFFAERPEGSVSTLKIQRTQQEDSAVYLCASSRIAGGYNEQFFGPGTRLTVL.